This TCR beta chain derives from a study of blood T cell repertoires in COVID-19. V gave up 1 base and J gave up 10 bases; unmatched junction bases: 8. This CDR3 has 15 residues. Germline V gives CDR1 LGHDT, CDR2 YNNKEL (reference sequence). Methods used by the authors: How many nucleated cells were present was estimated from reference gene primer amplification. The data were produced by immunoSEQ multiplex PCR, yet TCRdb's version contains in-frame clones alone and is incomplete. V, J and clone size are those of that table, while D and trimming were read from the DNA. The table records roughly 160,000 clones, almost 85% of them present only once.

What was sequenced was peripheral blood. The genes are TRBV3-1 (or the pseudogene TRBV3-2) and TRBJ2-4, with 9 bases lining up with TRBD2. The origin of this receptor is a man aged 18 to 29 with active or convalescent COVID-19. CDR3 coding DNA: TGTGCCAGCAGCCAAGGGAGGGCTAGCGGGGTTATTCAGTACTTC. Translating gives CASSQGRASGVIQYF.